This paragraph covers one TCR beta chain sequence. This specimen comes from a study of cytomegalovirus exposure and HLA in healthy donors. The CDR3 sequence is 16 residues long. V dropped 0 bases and J dropped 1 base, with 12 bases sitting between them. Germline CDR1 is SGHRS and CDR2 is YFSETQ. This PCR relied on a set of 60 Vbeta primers and 13 Jbeta primers. Clones were sequenced by immunoSEQ multiplex PCR, and TCRdb holds only the in-frame ones, with some missing. The table lists about 160,000 clones, around 81% of them singletons, with approximately 13% in the top ten. The source of this sequence is a woman aged 45-65 years in good health and CMV-seronegative. Sequencing input: PBMCs. V and J are TRBV5-1 and TRBJ2-3; TRBD1 is a possible D gene (5 bases). The CDR3 reads CASSLEGARGTDTQYF. DNA for the CDR3: TGCGCCAGCAGCTTGGAAGGGGCTCGAGGCACAGATACGCAGTATTTT.